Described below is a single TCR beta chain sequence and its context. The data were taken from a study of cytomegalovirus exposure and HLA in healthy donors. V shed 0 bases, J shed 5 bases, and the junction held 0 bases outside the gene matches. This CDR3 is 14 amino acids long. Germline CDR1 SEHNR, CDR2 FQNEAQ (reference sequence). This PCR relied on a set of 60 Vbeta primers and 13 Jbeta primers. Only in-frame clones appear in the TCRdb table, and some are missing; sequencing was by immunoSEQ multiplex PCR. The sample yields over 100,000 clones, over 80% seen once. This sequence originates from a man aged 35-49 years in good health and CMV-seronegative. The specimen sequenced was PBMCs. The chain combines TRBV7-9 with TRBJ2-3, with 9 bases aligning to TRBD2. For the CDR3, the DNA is TGTGCCAGCAGCTTAGCGCGGGGGGGAGATACGCAGTATTTT. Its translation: CASSLARGGDTQYF.